This T cell receptor (beta chain) was identified during a study of OX40 agonist ivuxolimab in advanced cancers. General observations from the study: Clonal expansion among partial responders at 0.1-3.0 mg/kg ranked near the lowest.

Assay: immunoSEQ multiplex PCR; the TCRdb copy retains only in-frame clones and omits some. The table has about 66,000 clones, 88% seen once. A word on this clone: Its specificity is not known.

Sequenced material: CD4+ or CD8+ T cells sorted from blood, taken in a trial of the OX40 agonist ivuxolimab. The sequence derives from an adult with an advanced solid tumor such as melanoma, head and neck, liver or kidney cancer.

This CDR3 is CASSLVSGSKTDTQYF. In DNA, the CDR3 is TGTGCCAGCAGCTTAGTGAGCGGGAGTAAGACGGATACGCAGTATTTT. The rearrangement uses TRBV7-9 and TRBJ2-3; 8 bases are shared with TRBD2. The V gene's germline CDR1 is SEHNR and CDR2 FQNEAQ (reference sequence). Germline trimming cut 1 base from V and 6 bases from J; bases unmatched to any gene: 9. The CDR3 spans 16 residues.